The next 22 T cell receptor beta chains were all read from a single sample in a study of blood T cell repertoires in COVID-19. Clones were sequenced by immunoSEQ multiplex PCR, and TCRdb holds only the in-frame ones, with some missing. The sample shows about 59,000 clones, roughly 85% of them seen only once. Sequences were obtained from peripheral blood. Source of these receptors: a man aged 55 to 70 with acute or convalescent COVID-19.

The CDR3 is CASSSYSGGGEQFF. Here the CDR3 DNA reads TGTGCCAGCAGCTCTTACAGTGGGGGAGGTGAGCAGTTCTTC. The chain uses TRBV11-3 and TRBJ2-1; D is possibly TRBD2 (6 bases). The CDR3 is made up of 14 amino acids. CDR1 and CDR2 (germline): SGHNT, YENEEA. Trimming removed 4 bases from V and 9 bases from J, with 16 bases in between.

This chain links TRBV19 with TRBJ1-5, with 7 bases aligning to TRBD1. The CDR3 runs to 16 residues. Trimming at V came to 4 bases and at J to 1 base, leaving 7 bases not matched to a gene. Germline CDR1 LNHDA, CDR2 SQIVND (reference sequence). CDR3 in DNA: TGTGCCAGTAGTACAACTACGACAGGGAGCAATCAGCCCCAGCATTTT. Translation: CASSTTTTGSNQPQHF.

This sequence joins TRBV2 and TRBJ1-3; TRBD1 agrees at 7 bases. The V gene end was trimmed by 6 bases and the J gene end by 5 bases; junction bases not matched to a gene: 10. The CDR3 has 15 residues. The germline gives CDR1 SNHLY, CDR2 FYNNEI. Here the CDR3 DNA reads TGTGCCAGCAGCCTTGACAGGGTGGTCAGAAACACCATATATTTT. Amino acids: CASSLDRVVRNTIYF.

This chain links TRBV28 with TRBJ2-5; TRBD1 aligns across 7 bases. CDR1 is MDHEN and CDR2 is SYDVKM in the germline V gene. The V gene end was trimmed by 7 bases and the J gene end by 2 bases; junction bases not matched to a gene: 13. The CDR3 loop spans 16 amino acids. The CDR3 nucleotides are TGTGCCAGCACCAAAAGGGCAGGGGGAAGACAAGAGACCCAGTACTTC. As protein: CASTKRAGGRQETQYF.

This clone was counted between two and nine times. V and J are TRBV7-3 and TRBJ1-2; tentative D call: TRBD1 (6 bases). There are 15 residues in the CDR3. V was pared by 2 bases and J by 6 bases, with 16 bases between. Per germline, CDR1 SGHTA and CDR2 FQGTGA. This chain's CDR3 is CASSLSGVHTHGYTF. The CDR3 DNA is TGTGCCAGCAGCTTATCAGGGGTTCACACCCATGGCTACACCTTC.

The chain recombines TRBV9 with TRBJ1-6; D gene unclear. Trimming took off 4 bases at V and 0 bases at J, with 11 bases between the two ends. The germline gives CDR1 SGDLS, CDR2 YYNGEE. This CDR3 spans 16 amino acids. In DNA form, the CDR3 reads TGTGCCAGCAGCCCTCGGGGATACTCCTATAATTCACCCCTCCACTTT. Translated: CASSPRGYSYNSPLHF.

This clone was recorded a few times. The chain couples TRBV24-1 to TRBJ2-5; D might be TRBD2 (6 bases). This CDR3 has 15 amino acids. Germline V gene lookup returns CDR1 KGHDR and CDR2 SFDVKD. V lost 4 bases, J lost 1 base, and 12 bases lay in between. The CDR3 is CATSDRGTVQETQYF. The CDR3 nucleotides read TGTGCCACCAGTGACCGCGGGACGGTCCAAGAGACCCAGTACTTC.

This clone was detected a few times. V gene TRBV5-1 combines with J gene TRBJ1-5; D possibly corresponds to TRBD1 (5 bases). The CDR3 has 12 amino acids. The V gene lost 8 bases and the J gene lost 9 bases, with 15 bases spanning the gap. Looked up from germline, CDR1 is SGHRS and CDR2 is YFSETQ. The DNA of the CDR3 is TGCGCCAGTAGCACAGGTTCGGGGCCCCAGCATTTT. It yields the protein CASSTGSGPQHF.

This rearrangement joins TRBV7-9 to TRBJ2-1, with TRBD2 matching 12 bases. V lost 5 bases and J lost 8; bases outside the gene matches: 16. CDR1 is SEHNR and CDR2 is FQNEAQ in the germline V gene (reference sequence). CDR3 size: 18 residues. The CDR3 region is CASSPPLTSGSSSYEQFF. In nucleotides, the CDR3 is TGTGCCAGCAGCCCCCCTTTGACTAGCGGGAGTAGTTCGTATGAGCAGTTCTTC. Looking up the rest from reference TRBV7-9 and TRBJ2-1 gives the full variable domain: DTGVSQNPRHKITKRGQNVTFRCDPISEHNRLYWYRQTLGQGPEFLTYFQNEAQLEKSRLLSDRFSAERPKGSFSTLEIQRTEQGDSAMYLCASSPPLTSGSSSYEQFFGPGTRLTVL.

This chain links TRBV27 with TRBJ1-4; D might be TRBD1 (5 bases). This CDR3 region has 14 residues. Germline CDR1 and CDR2: MNHEY and SMNVEV (reference sequence). Between the trimmed V and J ends, which lost 6 bases and 8 bases, there was a span of 16 bases. DNA of the CDR3: TGTGCCAGCAGCGATTCCGGGGGTGGCGAAAAACTGTTTTTT. Amino acid sequence: CASSDSGGGEKLFF.

This chain uses TRBV7-3 with TRBJ1-1; 9 bases are shared with TRBD1. This CDR3 contains 13 residues. Germline V gene data show CDR1 as SGHTA and CDR2 as FQGTGA. V was clipped by 2 bases and J by 8 bases; unmatched bases: 3. Here the CDR3 DNA reads TGTGCCAGCAGCTTAGGGGGACAGGGCGAAGCTTTCTTT. Its translation is CASSLGGQGEAFF.

The chain links TRBV24-1 to TRBJ2-1; the D gene is possibly TRBD2 (6 bases). Germline V gene lookup returns CDR1 KGHDR and CDR2 SFDVKD. The CDR3 sequence is 11 residues long. V lost 9 bases to trimming and J lost 10 bases, with 12 bases between them. CDR3 sequence (DNA): TGTGCCACCGGGGGGTTCGTGGAGCAGTTCTTC. Amino acids: CATGGFVEQFF.

The V gene is TRBV7-6, the J gene TRBJ1-4; D might be TRBD1 (5 bases). CDR1 and CDR2 from the germline V gene are SGHVS and FNYEAQ. There are 14 residues in the CDR3. V dropped 1 base and J dropped 10 bases, with 13 bases sitting between them. The CDR3 DNA reads as TGTGCCAGCAGCTTAGATGGGACTGGGGGAAAACTGTTTTTT. It encodes CASSLDGTGGKLFF.

This chain's CDR3 is CASSTTGTNSYEQYF. The DNA for the CDR3 is TGTGCCAGCAGCACAACCGGGACTAACTCCTACGAGCAGTACTTC. V is TRBV28 and J is TRBJ2-7, with TRBD2 matching over 7 bases. V was clipped by 6 bases and J by 0 bases; unmatched bases: 8. This CDR3 contains 15 residues. Germline V lookup: CDR1 MDHEN, CDR2 SYDVKM.

The V gene is TRBV11-2, the J gene TRBJ2-7; 9 positions match TRBD1. This CDR3 is 16 amino acids long. V trimming: 0 bases; J trimming: 3 bases; junction bases outside the gene matches: 6. CDR1 and CDR2 from the germline V gene are SGHAT and FQNNGV. The CDR3 loop reads CASSLDLGTGSYEQYF. DNA for the CDR3: TGTGCCAGCAGCTTAGATCTAGGGACAGGGAGCTACGAGCAGTACTTC.

The chain employs TRBV4-1 and TRBJ1-6; D gene uncertain. V lost 0 bases to trimming and J lost 4 bases, with 7 bases between them. Germline V gives CDR1 MGHRA, CDR2 YSYEKL. The CDR3 totals 15 residues. The CDR3 protein is CASSQEAGYNSPLHF. CDR3 in DNA: TGCGCCAGCAGCCAAGAGGCCGGGTATAATTCACCCCTCCACTTT.

The chain links TRBV6-5 to TRBJ1-4; possibly TRBD1 for D (6 bases). This CDR3 has 13 residues. Germline-derived CDR1 and CDR2 are MNHEY and SVGAGI. The germline V and J ends were trimmed by 7 bases and 5 bases, with 11 bases remaining between them. Here the CDR3 reads CASNRDMNEKLFF. CDR3 in DNA: TGTGCCAGCAACAGGGACATGAATGAAAAACTGTTTTTT.

The CDR3 DNA is TGTGCCAGCACCCCCGGGGGGAGCGGGAGAAGCCACGAGCAGTACTTC. Encoded protein: CASTPGGSGRSHEQYF. The chain employs TRBV5-4 and TRBJ2-7, with 8 bases that match TRBD2. The CDR3 length is 16 residues. V lost 6 bases to trimming and J lost 5 bases; unmatched junction nucleotides: 16. Germline V gives CDR1 SGHNT, CDR2 YYREEE (reference sequence).

J is TRBJ2-5 and V is TRBV5-1; the match to TRBD1 covers 7 bases. Germline V CDR1 and CDR2: SGHRS, YFSETQ. CDR3 length: 17 residues. Unmatched junction bases numbered 17, after V lost 4 bases and J lost 5 bases. The CDR3 DNA sequence: TGCGCCAGCAGCCTAGGATGGGACAGTCTAGAAGGGGAGACCCAGTACTTC. It yields the protein CASSLGWDSLEGETQYF.

This clone has only one observation. V is TRBV30 and J is TRBJ2-4; 7 nucleotides line up with TRBD2. Germline V gene lookup returns CDR1 GTSNPN and CDR2 SVGIG (reference sequence). V gave up 7 bases and J gave up 2 bases; unmatched junction bases: 8. The CDR3 extends over 14 amino acids. The CDR3 DNA reads as TGTGCCTCCCGGGAGGCGGGGCCCAAAAACATTCAGTACTTC. Translating gives CASREAGPKNIQYF.

This chain joins TRBV4-2 and TRBJ2-5; no clear D gene. The germline CDR1 and CDR2 sequences are LGHNA and YNFKEQ. CDR3 length equals 13 residues. Trimming pared 1 base from V and 5 bases from J, leaving 8 bases between. CDR3 in DNA: TGTGCCAGCAGCCAAGGTGAGAGGGAGACCCAGTACTTC. Amino acids: CASSQGERETQYF.

The V call is TRBV24-1, the J call TRBJ1-5; unclear D gene. This CDR3 has 15 amino acids. The germline CDR1 and CDR2 sequences are KGHDR and SFDVKD. The V end lost 3 bases, the J end lost 0 bases, and 8 bases lay between the germline ends. In DNA, the CDR3 is TGTGCCACCAGTGATGGCAGAATTAGCAATCAGCCCCAGCATTTT. Amino acid sequence: CATSDGRISNQPQHF.